This paragraph covers one T cell receptor (beta chain) sequence. The antigen this receptor binds is unknown. No per-base quality is available; no much larger clone lies one base away. In total, around 600 healthy bone marrow donors made up the cohort. At the time of sampling, all cohort members were nominally healthy, though unrecorded immune exposures were likely present. The donor was CMV seronegative and was included in the group of a few hundred seronegative cohort members. A peripheral blood sample was provided by each donor, and peripheral blood mononuclear cells were used for TCR beta sequencing. The Qiagen DNeasy Blood Extraction Kit was used to extract genomic DNA from the blood cell samples. Receptor libraries were prepared by the immunoSEQ multiplex PCR assay. The multiplex PCR relied on a mix of 60 forward primers for TCR Vbeta segments and 13 reverse primers for TCR Jbeta segments. Amplification of the CDR3 region of rearranged TCR beta genes was performed with a multiplex PCR assay on genomic DNA. Amplified TCR beta libraries were sequenced as 87-base-pair reads on the Illumina HiSeq System. The study's processing was this. In a later analysis, about 80 million unique TCR beta chains were counted across the roughly 610 repertoires, and approximately 11 million of these chains were shared by at least two donors. To remove PCR and sequencing errors, raw reads were error-corrected and collapsed into unique sequences using a nearest-neighbor algorithm that merged closely related sequences. CDR3 sequences were aligned to IMGT reference sequences to assign V, D and J gene segments. For a sequence to be retained, a match of at least six nucleotides was required to both a V gene segment and a J gene segment. Rearrangements were classified as productive when the CDR3 lacked stop codons and remained in frame with V and J, and all other rearrangements were classified as non-productive. Following IMGT convention, CDR3 was defined as the stretch from the second conserved V-encoded cysteine to the conserved J-encoded phenylalanine. The earlier analysis of some 540 of the donors excluded any sequence lacking an unambiguous match to a single V gene segment. In an earlier analysis of approximately 590 of the donors, V segments were called functional above 56.7% productive rearrangements and were called segregating when the between-donor standard deviation exceeded 5%. A statistical classification framework was built to diagnose cytomegalovirus status from the catalog of TCR beta chain sequences. In a later analysis, TCR nucleotide sequences were compared against IMGT/GENE-DB human TR gene sequences so that V and J genes could be assigned. The TCRdist pipeline was used in a later analysis to assign CDR3 sequences and most-parsimonious VDJ recombination scenarios. In a later analysis, each TCR beta chain was defined by its CDR3 amino acid sequence together with its V-gene family, and reads lacking a unique V-gene family were excluded. To address suspected cross-contamination and a sequencing artifact, a later analysis removed 450 to 700 highly shared, low-generation-probability nucleotide sequences. In a later analysis, a clonal expansion index for each public chain was calculated from normalized within-repertoire ranks of inferred template counts. Generation probabilities in a later analysis came from a VDJ recombination model fitted to out-of-frame rearrangements, and those results were checked against IGoR. In a later analysis, TCR-TCR, TCR-HLA and TCR-CMV co-occurrence was scored with hypergeometric tests, and a repertoire-size bias correction was applied to TCR pairs. A later analysis estimated false discovery rates by permuting HLA or CMV assignments 20 times. In a later analysis, co-occurring TCRs were grouped using DBSCAN, and TCRdist sequence similarity was added for clustering within HLA-allele-positive subsets. Repertoires with fewer than 30,000 or more than 120,000 public chains, plus five repertoires with anomalous nucleotide sharing, were excluded from co-occurrence clustering. TCRdb mirrors the immuneACCESS table, restricted to in-frame sequences. Some clones are absent from its copies; in checked studies, under half trace to an unresolved V gene, and the reason for the others is unknown. V and J calls and clone size come straight from that table; D and trimming were deduced from the DNA. The sample table shows about 200,000 clones, and around three quarters are seen once. Of the sample, under 2% is held by the ten largest clones.

The sample belongs to a study of cytomegalovirus exposure and HLA in healthy donors listed by TCRdb under 2017. Study-level background: An earlier analysis of several hundred of the donors reported 250 to 350 Gb of sequence data and 117 million unique TCR beta sequences obtained from around 180 million T cells. About 280 gigabases of sequencing data and around 85 million unique TCR sequences made up an early release that covered about 640 HLA-typed donors. Of the roughly 400 genotyped donors, over 65% fell in the genetic ancestry cluster associated with self-reported Caucasian donors. The study was designed to test whether signatures of past pathogen exposure could be identified by cataloging public T cell receptors. The study used immunosequencing to profile the T cell repertoires of 670 or so subjects and linked those repertoires to cytomegalovirus serostatus. Along with the roughly 670-subject first cohort, a separate validation cohort of 120 different subjects was used. To predict cytomegalovirus infection status, the study combined high-throughput TCR immunosequencing, statistical association of individual TCRs with disease status, and machine learning. A later analysis re-examined previously published TCR beta repertoires from more than 650 donors and added high-resolution HLA genotyping to investigate patterns of TCR occurrence. The later analysis used no new phenotypic data to find candidate immune exposures, relying instead on TCR beta sequences and their occurrence across donors. An earlier analysis of 587 of the donors applied high-throughput TCR beta sequencing to assess whether each TCR beta V gene segment acted as functional or pseudogenic. Alongside the repertoire data, information on donor age, sex, ethnicity and CMV serostatus was compiled. A later genetic analysis used genome-wide SNP genotypes for about 60% of the roughly 670 donors, treating that subset as a discovery cohort. Every discovery cohort repertoire had been produced on one sequencing platform. HLA typing covered class I and class II loci at four-digit resolution. The number of donors typed differed by locus, with 629-630 for A, B, C, DRB1 and DQB1, more than 500 for DQA1, 600 to 610 for DPA1, and around 430 for DPB1. Several DR-DQ haplotypes were treated as single units for association and clustering because of strong linkage in the cohort. Among some 400 genotyped donors of the cohort, an average of around 220,000 unique TCR beta nucleotide sequences was sequenced per donor, of which 15% to 20% were non-productive.

General study outcomes and caveats: According to a later genetic analysis, donors in an Asian-associated ancestry cluster had fewer N-insertions in productive TCRs than the approximately 650-donor mean. Sequencing depth was assumed to be roughly uniform across donors in the presence/absence analyses, though that assumption may not hold. Because counts were too low, roughly 18 rarely observed V segments, including chromosome 9 orphons, were left out of the earlier analysis of some 600 of the donors. In a later genetic analysis, a missense DCLRE1C variant was associated with V-gene and J-gene trimming of TCR beta chains, and the association was replicated in an independent cohort. According to the authors, the approach could potentially be generalized to other disease states and immunological phenotypes. Because some donors lacked HLA typing at each locus, the association tests relied only on the typed subset. In both the original and validation cohorts, the classifier was reported to diagnose cytomegalovirus status with high specificity and sensitivity. Linkage disequilibrium might explain the correlated functional status among segregating V segments, but an unknown experimental factor could not be ruled out. Some IMGT-functional V segments, including TRBV6-2 and TRBV6-3, could not be told apart with the 87-base-pair reads, so those segments were excluded. When HLA alleles, especially DR and DQ, strongly co-occurred, attributing TCR associations to individual alleles was difficult. The only immune exposure information available for the cohort was CMV serostatus. A later analysis found that most CMV-associated TCR beta chains appeared HLA-restricted, with HLA associations seemingly driven largely by CMV exposure. The study gave a list of around 170 TCR beta chains associated with cytomegalovirus. In an earlier analysis of fewer than 750 of the donors, most TCR beta V segments were observed in productive rearrangements about 87% or about 30% of the time, broadly matching IMGT annotations. Most TCR sequences were seen in very few donors, while some public TCRs were found in many individuals. Three of the identified cytomegalovirus-associated TCR beta chains were confirmed in vitro to be specific for cytomegalovirus antigens. A later analysis found that TCR association rates varied across HLA loci, with DRB1 alleles showing the most associated TCRs and HLA-C alleles the fewest. This cohort had only TCR beta chains sequenced, and the lack of alpha or paired-chain data limited which features could be detected. According to a later analysis, parvovirus B19, influenza, CMV and Epstein-Barr virus appeared linked to several top co-occurrence clusters. A further reported finding was that TCR beta sequences accurately predicted the HLA-A and HLA-B alleles for most subjects in the first cohort. A group of highly shared sequence variants was considered likely to be a technical artifact of the sequencing pipeline. In a later analysis, 15,000 to 20,000 TCR beta sequences were associated with specific HLA alleles at a false discovery rate of 0.05. In a later analysis, HLA-associated TCR beta chains showed more clonal expansion and lower generation probabilities than non-associated chains that were equally common.

Based on the germline V gene, the CDR1 and CDR2 sequences are WSHSY and SAAADI. The germline V and J ends show losses of 5 bases and 5 bases respectively, and no gene match explains 8 bases of the junction. The CDR3 numbers 14 residues from cysteine through phenylalanine. Solely the CDR3 DNA is kept, with 42 bases framed from the first base. Input material: PBMCs. The sequence derives from a man aged 25 to 40 in good health and CMV-seronegative. The chain couples TRBV10-2 to TRBJ2-5; 7 central bases correspond to TRBD1. The CDR3 region reads CASSTLQGSETQYF. The sequenced DNA: TGCGCCAGCAGTACATTACAGGGGAGTGAGACCCAGTACTTC.